This TCR beta chain emerged from a study of tumor T cells in aggressive B-cell lymphoma (dated by TCRdb to the late 2010s). Libraries were constructed by the immunoSEQ multiplex PCR assay. The source is immuneACCESS, and TCRdb retained only in-frame sequences with V and J called. Part of the clones is not carried over; for the studies checked, unresolved V genes explain less than half of this, and the remainder is unexplained. The sample table holds over 250 clones, of which around 84% were seen once. Of the sample, 15% to 20% falls within the top ten clones. From the germline V gene, CDR1 is LGHNA and CDR2 is YSLEER. V is shortened by 3 bases, J by 5 bases, and the region joining them spans 11 bases. Its CDR3 holds 14 amino acids, cysteine through phenylalanine. Solely the CDR3 DNA is kept, with 42 bases framed from the first base. Details on this clone: Its binding antigen is unknown. Base qualities were left out, and no much larger clone turns up one base away.

Sequences were obtained from tumor tissue. This TCR came from an adult with diffuse large B cell lymphoma. The chain was built from TRBV4-3 and TRBJ2-1, with a weak D call of TRBD2 (5 bases match). The CDR3 protein is CASSQMDLNNEQFF. The nucleotides read TGCGCCAGCAGCCAGATGGACTTAAACAATGAGCAGTTCTTC.